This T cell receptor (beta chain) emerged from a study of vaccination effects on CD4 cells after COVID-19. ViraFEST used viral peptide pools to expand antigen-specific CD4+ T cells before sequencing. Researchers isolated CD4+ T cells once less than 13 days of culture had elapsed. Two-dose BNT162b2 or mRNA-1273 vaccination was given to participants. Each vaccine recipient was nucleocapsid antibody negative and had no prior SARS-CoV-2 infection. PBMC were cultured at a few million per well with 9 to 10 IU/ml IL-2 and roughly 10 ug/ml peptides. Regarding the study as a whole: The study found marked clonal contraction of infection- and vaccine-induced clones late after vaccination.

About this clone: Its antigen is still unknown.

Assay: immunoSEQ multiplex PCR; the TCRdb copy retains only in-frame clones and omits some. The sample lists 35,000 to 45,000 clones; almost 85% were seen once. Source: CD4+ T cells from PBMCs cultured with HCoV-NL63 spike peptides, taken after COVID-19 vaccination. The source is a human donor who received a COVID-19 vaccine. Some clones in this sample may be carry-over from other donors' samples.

For the CDR3, the DNA is TGTGCCAGCCGACAAACAGGGAGAAACGAGCAGTACGTC. Translating it yields CASRQTGRNEQYV. The chain carries TRBV6-5 and TRBJ2-7; perhaps TRBD1 as D (6 bases). Trimming removed 8 bases at V and 5 bases at J, with 16 bases between. CDR1 is MNHEY and CDR2 is SVGAGI in the germline V gene. The CDR3 loop spans 13 amino acids.